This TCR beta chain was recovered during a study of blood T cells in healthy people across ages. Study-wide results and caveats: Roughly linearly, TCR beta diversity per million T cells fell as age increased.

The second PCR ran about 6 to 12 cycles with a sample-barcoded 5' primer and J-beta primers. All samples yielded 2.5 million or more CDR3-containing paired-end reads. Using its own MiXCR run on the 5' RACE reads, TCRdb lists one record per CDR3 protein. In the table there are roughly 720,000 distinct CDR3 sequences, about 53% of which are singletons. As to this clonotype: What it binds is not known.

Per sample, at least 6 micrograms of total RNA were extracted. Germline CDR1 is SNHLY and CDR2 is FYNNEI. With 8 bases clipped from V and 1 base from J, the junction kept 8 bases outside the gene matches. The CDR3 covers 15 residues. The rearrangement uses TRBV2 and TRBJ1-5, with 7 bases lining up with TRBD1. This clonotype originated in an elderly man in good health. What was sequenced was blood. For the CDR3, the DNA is TGTGCCAGCCGACGCGGGGACAGAAGCAATCAGCCCCAGCATTTT. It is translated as CASRRGDRSNQPQHF.